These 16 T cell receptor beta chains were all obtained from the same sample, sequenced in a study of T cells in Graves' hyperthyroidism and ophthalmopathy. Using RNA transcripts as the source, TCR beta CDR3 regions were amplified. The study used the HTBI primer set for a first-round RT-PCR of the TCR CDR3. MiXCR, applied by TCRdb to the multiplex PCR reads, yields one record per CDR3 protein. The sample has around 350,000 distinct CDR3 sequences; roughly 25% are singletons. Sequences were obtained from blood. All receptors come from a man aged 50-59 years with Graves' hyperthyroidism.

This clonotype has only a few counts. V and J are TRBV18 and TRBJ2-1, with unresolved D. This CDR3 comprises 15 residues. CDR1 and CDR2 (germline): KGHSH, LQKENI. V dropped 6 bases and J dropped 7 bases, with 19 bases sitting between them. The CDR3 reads CASSPTHTIVNEQFF. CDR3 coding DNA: TGTGCCAGCTCCCCCACCCATACGATTGTGAATGAGCAGTTCTTC.

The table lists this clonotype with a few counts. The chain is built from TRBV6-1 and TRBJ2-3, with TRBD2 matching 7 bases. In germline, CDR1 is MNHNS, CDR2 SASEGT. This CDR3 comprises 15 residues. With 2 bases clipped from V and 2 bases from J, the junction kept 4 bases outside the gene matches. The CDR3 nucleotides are TGTGCCAGCAGTGAACAGCGGGGATACACAGATACGCAGTATTTT. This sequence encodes CASSEQRGYTDTQYF.

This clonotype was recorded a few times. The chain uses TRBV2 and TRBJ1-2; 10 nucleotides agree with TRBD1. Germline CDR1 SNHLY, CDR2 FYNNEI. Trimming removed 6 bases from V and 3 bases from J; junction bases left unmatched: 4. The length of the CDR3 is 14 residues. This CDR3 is CASRGGTGDYGYTF. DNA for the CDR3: TGTGCCAGCAGGGGAGGGACAGGGGACTATGGCTACACCTTC.

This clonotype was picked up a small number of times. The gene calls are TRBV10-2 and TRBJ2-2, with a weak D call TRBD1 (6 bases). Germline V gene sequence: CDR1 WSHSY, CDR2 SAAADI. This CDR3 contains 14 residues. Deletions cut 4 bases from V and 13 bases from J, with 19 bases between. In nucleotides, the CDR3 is TGCGCCAGCAGTGGAATCGGGAATACAGGGCGGCTGTTTTTT. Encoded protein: CASSGIGNTGRLFF.

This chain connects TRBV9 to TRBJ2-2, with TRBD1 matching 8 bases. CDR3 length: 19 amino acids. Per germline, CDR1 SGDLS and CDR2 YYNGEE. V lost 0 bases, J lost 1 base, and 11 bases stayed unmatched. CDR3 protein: CASSVERRTGTGNTGELFF. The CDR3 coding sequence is TGTGCCAGCAGCGTAGAAAGAAGAACCGGGACAGGGAACACCGGGGAGCTGTTTTTT.

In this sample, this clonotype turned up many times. The CDR3 sequence is CASSARVRNGYTF. CDR3 in DNA: TGTGCCAGCAGTGCCAGGGTGCGCAATGGCTACACCTTC. This rearrangement joins TRBV6-1 to TRBJ1-2; TRBD1 is a possible D gene (5 bases). Germline CDR1 reads MNHNS; CDR2 reads SASEGT. Trimming pared 4 bases from V and 6 bases from J, leaving 12 bases between. The length of the CDR3 is 13 residues.

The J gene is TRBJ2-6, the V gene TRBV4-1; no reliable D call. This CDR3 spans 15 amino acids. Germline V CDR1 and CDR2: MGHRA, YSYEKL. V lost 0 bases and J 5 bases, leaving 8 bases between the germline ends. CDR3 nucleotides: TGCGCCAGCAGCCAAGAAGAAGGGCGGGCCAACGTCCTGACTTTC. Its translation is CASSQEEGRANVLTF.

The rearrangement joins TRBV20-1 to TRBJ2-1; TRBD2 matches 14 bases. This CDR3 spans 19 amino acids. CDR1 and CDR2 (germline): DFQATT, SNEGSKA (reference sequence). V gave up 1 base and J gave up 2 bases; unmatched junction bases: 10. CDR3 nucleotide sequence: TGCAGTGCTAGAGTAGCGGGACTAGCGGGGGTCCGAGCCTACAATGAGCAGTTCTTC. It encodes CSARVAGLAGVRAYNEQFF.

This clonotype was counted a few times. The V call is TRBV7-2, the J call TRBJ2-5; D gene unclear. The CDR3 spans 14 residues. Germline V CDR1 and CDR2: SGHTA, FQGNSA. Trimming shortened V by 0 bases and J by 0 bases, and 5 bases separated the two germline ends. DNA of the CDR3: TGTGCCAGCAGCTTAGCAAGGGACCAAGAGACCCAGTACTTC. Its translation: CASSLARDQETQYF.

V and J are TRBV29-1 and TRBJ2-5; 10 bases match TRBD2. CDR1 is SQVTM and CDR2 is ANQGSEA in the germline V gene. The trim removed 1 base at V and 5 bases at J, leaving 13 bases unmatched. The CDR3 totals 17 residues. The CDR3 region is CSVEGYKREGLSETQYF. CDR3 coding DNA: TGCAGCGTTGAAGGGTACAAGCGGGAGGGCCTTTCGGAGACCCAGTACTTC.

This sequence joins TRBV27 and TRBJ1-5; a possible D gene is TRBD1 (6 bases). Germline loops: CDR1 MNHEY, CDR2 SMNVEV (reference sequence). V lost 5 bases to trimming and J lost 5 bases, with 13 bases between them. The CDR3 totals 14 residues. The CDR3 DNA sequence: TGTGCCAGCAGTAACCCAGGGGTGGATCAGCCCCAGCATTTT. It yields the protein CASSNPGVDQPQHF.

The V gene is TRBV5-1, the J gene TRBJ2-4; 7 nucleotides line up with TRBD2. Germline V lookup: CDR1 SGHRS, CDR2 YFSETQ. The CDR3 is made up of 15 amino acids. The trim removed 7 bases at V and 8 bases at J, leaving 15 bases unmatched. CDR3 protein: CASSRGGPSSDIQYF. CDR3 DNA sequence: TGCGCCAGCTCCCGGGGAGGGCCCTCCTCGGACATTCAGTACTTC.

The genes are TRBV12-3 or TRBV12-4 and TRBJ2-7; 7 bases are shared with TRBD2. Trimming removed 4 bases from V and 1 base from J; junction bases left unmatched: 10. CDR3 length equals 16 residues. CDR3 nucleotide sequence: TGTGCCAGCAGTTCCGGTGGGAGGGCCGGGTCCTACGAGCAGTACTTC. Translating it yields CASSSGGRAGSYEQYF.

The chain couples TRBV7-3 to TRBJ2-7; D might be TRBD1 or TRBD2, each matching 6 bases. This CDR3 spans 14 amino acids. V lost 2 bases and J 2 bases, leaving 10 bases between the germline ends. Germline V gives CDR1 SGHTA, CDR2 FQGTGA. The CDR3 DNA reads TGTGCCAGCAGCTTATTTGGGGGGCCCTACGAGCAGTACTTC. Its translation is CASSLFGGPYEQYF.

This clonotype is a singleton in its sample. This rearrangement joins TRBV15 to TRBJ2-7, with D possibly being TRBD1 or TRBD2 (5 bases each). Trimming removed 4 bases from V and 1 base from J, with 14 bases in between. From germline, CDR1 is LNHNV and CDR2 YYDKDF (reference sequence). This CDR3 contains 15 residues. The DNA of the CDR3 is TGTGCCACCAGCAAACCCGGGGACGTGTCCTACGAGCAGTACTTC. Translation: CATSKPGDVSYEQYF.

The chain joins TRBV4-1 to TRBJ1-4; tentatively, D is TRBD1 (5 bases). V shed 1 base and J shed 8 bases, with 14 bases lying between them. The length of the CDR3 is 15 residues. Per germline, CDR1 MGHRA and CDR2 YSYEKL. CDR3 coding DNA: TGCGCCAGCAGCCAAGGGGGGGGAGGAAGCGAAAAACTGTTTTTT. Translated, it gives CASSQGGGGSEKLFF.